This entry lists 22 T cell receptor beta chains sequenced from one sample in a study of shared clonotypes between healthy human individuals. Positive CCR7 selection of CD45RO-negative cells yielded the naive CD8 cells, and terminally differentiated effector memory CD45RA+ cells were excluded. Sequencing was performed with immunoSEQ multiplex PCR; in TCRdb, only in-frame clones are kept and a portion is missing. Here the sample spans about 2.2 million clones, around 93% being singletons. The sample was naive CD8+ T cells from PBMCs. These receptors were taken from a man aged 18 to 30 in good health. Some clones in this sample may be carry-over from other donors' samples.

A note on this clone: Other DNA sequences in the same sample also yield this CDR3. V usage is TRBV9 and J usage is TRBJ2-3; D not certain. The CDR3 spans 13 residues. Trimming took off 0 bases at V and 2 bases at J, with 4 bases between the two ends. CDR1 and CDR2 (germline): SGDLS, YYNGEE. The CDR3 region has the DNA TGTGCCAGCAGCGTAGGCGACACAGATACGCAGTATTTT. Its protein product is CASSVGDTDTQYF.

The gene calls are TRBV4-1 and TRBJ2-7; tentative D call: TRBD2 (6 bases). This CDR3 comprises 14 residues. The ends were cut back, 4 bases at V and 0 bases at J, with 10 bases in the middle. The germline V gene has CDR1 MGHRA and CDR2 YSYEKL. The CDR3 sequence is CASSPGGISYEQYF. CDR3 in DNA: TGCGCCAGCAGCCCCGGGGGAATCTCCTACGAGCAGTACTTC.

The V call is TRBV19, the J call TRBJ2-1, with D possibly being TRBD2 (7 bases). The V end was cut by 7 bases, the J end by 5 bases, with 15 bases between. Looked up from germline, CDR1 is LNHDA and CDR2 is SQIVND (reference sequence). This CDR3 contains 14 residues. CDR3 loop: CASTYRGGHNEQFF. DNA of the CDR3: TGTGCCAGTACCTATAGGGGGGGACACAATGAGCAGTTCTTC.

The V and J genes are TRBV11-2 and TRBJ1-2, with 7 bases aligning to TRBD1. The CDR3 consists of 16 residues. From germline, CDR1 is SGHAT and CDR2 FQNNGV. V gave up 5 bases and J gave up 4 bases; unmatched junction bases: 13. This CDR3 is CASSGNLTGSGYGYTF. The CDR3 bases are TGTGCCAGCAGCGGAAACCTGACAGGGTCTGGCTATGGCTACACCTTC. Supplemented by reference TRBV11-2 and TRBJ1-2, the full variable domain reads EAGVAQSPRYKIIEKRQSVAFWCNPISGHATLYWYQQILGQGPKLLIQFQNNGVVDDSQLPKDRFSAERLKGVDSTLKIQPAKLEDSAVYLCASSGNLTGSGYGYTFGSGTRLTVV.

This clone was seen just once. This chain joins TRBV27 and TRBJ2-7; TRBD1 might be the D (5 bases). This CDR3 spans 17 amino acids. Germline CDR1 reads MNHEY; CDR2 reads SMNVEV (reference sequence). Trimming shortened V by 2 bases and J by 2 bases, and 19 bases separated the two germline ends. The CDR3 coding sequence is TGTGCCAGCAGTTTAAGGTCTGGGGCCCTAGGGGCCTACGAGCAGTACTTC. This gives the protein CASSLRSGALGAYEQYF.

The sample holds one count of this clone. The sample carries other DNA sequences with the same CDR3. For the CDR3, the DNA is TGCAGCGTGGTCGAGTCCTACGAGCAGTACTTC. Translation gives CSVVESYEQYF. V usage is TRBV29-1 and J usage is TRBJ2-7; no firm D call. The CDR3 sequence is 11 residues long. Germline-derived CDR1 and CDR2 are SQVTM and ANQGSEA. The V end was cut by 6 bases, the J end by 1 base, with 7 bases between.

The J gene is TRBJ2-7, the V gene TRBV27, with D perhaps being TRBD1 or TRBD2 (5 bases each). The CDR3 is 13 residues long. V was shortened by 3 bases and J by 12 bases, with 18 bases between the two germline ends. CDR1 and CDR2 from the germline V gene are MNHEY and SMNVEV (reference sequence). The CDR3 DNA reads as TGTGCCAGCAGTTTCAATCCCTGGGACGTGTGGTACTTC. Its protein product is CASSFNPWDVWYF.

V usage is TRBV6-1 and J usage is TRBJ2-4, with D maybe TRBD1 (6 bases). The CDR3 consists of 15 residues. V lost 2 bases, J lost 1 base, and 9 bases lay in between. Germline V gives CDR1 MNHNS, CDR2 SASEGT. The CDR3 region is CASSEYRDAKNIQYF. The CDR3 DNA reads TGTGCCAGCAGTGAATACAGGGACGCCAAAAACATTCAGTACTTC.

V usage is TRBV28 and J usage is TRBJ1-1; 7 nucleotides line up with TRBD1. Trimming at V came to 3 bases and at J to 8 bases, leaving 6 bases not matched to a gene. The germline V gene encodes CDR1 MDHEN and CDR2 SYDVKM. The CDR3 sequence is 13 residues long. The chain's CDR3 is CASSFSTGVEAFF. In nucleotides, the CDR3 is TGTGCCAGCAGTTTTTCCACAGGGGTAGAAGCTTTCTTT.

This clone is a singleton in its sample. This chain connects TRBV11-1 to TRBJ2-1, with D unclear. V lost 1 base, J lost 0 bases, and 7 bases lay in between. The CDR3 runs 15 residues. The germline V gene encodes CDR1 SGHAT and CDR2 FQDESV (reference sequence). CDR3 protein: CASSLDYRSYNEQFF. The CDR3 DNA reads TGTGCCAGCAGCTTAGACTACCGCTCCTACAATGAGCAGTTCTTC.

In DNA form, the CDR3 reads TGTGCCAGCAGCCAATTCCCGACTAGCGGAACCTACGAGCAGTACTTC. Encoded protein: CASSQFPTSGTYEQYF. The chain is built from TRBV4-2 and TRBJ2-7, with TRBD2 identical over 9 bases. The junction had 7 bases not matched to a gene; V was cut back by 2 bases and J by 2 bases. Germline V gene lookup returns CDR1 LGHNA and CDR2 YNFKEQ. This CDR3 spans 16 amino acids.

The chain links TRBV28 to TRBJ1-6; no clear D gene. The CDR3 spans 14 residues. The ends were cut back, 5 bases at V and 11 bases at J, with 16 bases in the middle. CDR1 and CDR2 (germline): MDHEN, SYDVKM. CDR3: CASSTTNSVTPLHF. The CDR3 nucleotides are TGTGCCAGCAGTACAACCAACTCGGTTACACCCCTCCACTTT. The full variable domain, completed using reference TRBV28 and TRBJ1-6, is DVKVTQSSRYLVKRTGEKVFLECVQDMDHENMFWYRQDPGLGLRLIYFSYDVKMKEKGDIPEGYSVSREKKERFSLILESASTNQTSMYLCASSTTNSVTPLHFGNGTRLTVT.

The chain is built from TRBV11-2 and TRBJ1-1, with D tentatively TRBD1 (5 bases). In germline, CDR1 is SGHAT, CDR2 FQNNGV. CDR3 length: 13 residues. Between the trimmed V and J ends, which lost 2 bases and 6 bases, there was a span of 10 bases. The CDR3 DNA reads TGTGCCAGCAGCTTAATCGGGGCAGCTGAAGCTTTCTTT. Protein sequence: CASSLIGAAEAFF.

Here the CDR3 reads CASSLRPVSYNEQFF. Written as DNA, the CDR3 is TGTGCCAGCAGCCTCAGACCTGTTTCCTACAATGAGCAGTTCTTC. V usage is TRBV7-7 and J usage is TRBJ2-1; no clear D gene. The CDR3 contains 15 residues. Germline lookup yields CDR1 SSHAT and CDR2 FNYEAQ (reference sequence). Trimming removed 5 bases at V and 1 base at J, with 12 bases between.

The chain links TRBV5-1 to TRBJ2-7; D unresolved. CDR1 and CDR2 (germline): SGHRS, YFSETQ. V was cut by 4 bases and J by 2 bases, with 7 bases left in between. CDR3 length: 12 residues. The CDR3 bases are TGCGCCAGCAGCGACCAGCCCTACGAGCAGTACTTC. Translated, it gives CASSDQPYEQYF.

The chain uses TRBV4-1 and TRBJ1-5; D unresolved. CDR3 length: 14 amino acids. V lost 3 bases, J lost 6 bases, and 12 bases lay in between. The germline V gene encodes CDR1 MGHRA and CDR2 YSYEKL. The CDR3 reads CASSQRTGVQPQHF. CDR3 DNA: TGCGCCAGCAGCCAGAGGACTGGGGTTCAGCCCCAGCATTTT.

The rearrangement links TRBV7-9 to TRBJ2-3; no firm D call. The germline gives CDR1 SEHNR, CDR2 FQNEAQ (reference sequence). V was clipped by 5 bases and J by 2 bases, with 11 bases between them. The CDR3 is 14 amino acids. The CDR3 DNA is TGTGCCAGCAGCCCCTCCGCCGACACAGATACGCAGTATTTT. It encodes CASSPSADTDTQYF.

This rearrangement joins TRBV5-6 to TRBJ2-3, with D perhaps being TRBD1 or TRBD2 (5 bases each). The CDR3 sequence is 15 residues long. Germline V gene sequence: CDR1 SGHDT, CDR2 YYEEEE. The V and J ends lost 0 bases and 7 bases respectively, with 15 bases between them. The CDR3 bases are TGTGCCAGCAGCTTGGTTTGGGGGACCGCAAATACGCAGTATTTT. Amino acids: CASSLVWGTANTQYF.

This chain joins TRBV28 and TRBJ2-1; unclear D gene. V was pared by 4 bases and J by 9 bases, with 10 bases between. Per germline, CDR1 MDHEN and CDR2 SYDVKM. CDR3 length equals 12 residues. The CDR3 nucleotides read TGTGCCAGCAGTTCCCCTTCCCCTGAGCAGTTCTTC. Its translation: CASSSPSPEQFF.

The chain recombines TRBV5-4 with TRBJ2-1; D is perhaps TRBD1 or TRBD2 (5 bases each). The CDR3 has 15 amino acids. The V and J ends lost 0 bases and 2 bases respectively, with 9 bases between them. Germline V CDR1 and CDR2: SGHNT, YYREEE (reference sequence). The CDR3 loop reads CASSLGRDPYNEQFF. The CDR3 nucleotides read TGTGCCAGCAGCTTGGGCAGGGACCCCTACAATGAGCAGTTCTTC.

V gene TRBV9 combines with J gene TRBJ2-5; 8 positions agree with TRBD2. Germline V gives CDR1 SGDLS, CDR2 YYNGEE. CDR3 length: 16 residues. J gave up 4 bases and V 4 bases, and 12 bases lay outside the gene matches. The CDR3 coding sequence is TGTGCCAGCAGCTCACGGACTAGCTTCATGGGAGAGACCCAGTACTTC. Its translation is CASSSRTSFMGETQYF. Combining the CDR3 with reference TRBV9 and TRBJ2-5 gives the whole variable domain DSGVTQTPKHLITATGQRVTLRCSPRSGDLSVYWYQQSLDQGLQFLIQYYNGEERAKGNILERFSAQQFPDLHSELNLSSLELGDSALYFCASSSRTSFMGETQYFGPGTRLLVL.

The chain links TRBV27 to TRBJ2-5; 9 bases match TRBD1. Germline CDR1 and CDR2: MNHEY and SMNVEV (reference sequence). Trimming removed 7 bases from V and 5 bases from J; junction bases left unmatched: 11. There are 15 residues in the CDR3. The CDR3 DNA reads TGTGCCAGCAAAATTGGCCCTACAGGGGGCGAGACCCAGTACTTC. Protein product: CASKIGPTGGETQYF.